The clone carrying this T cell receptor beta chain was recorded many times. Its antigen remains unidentified. Trimming cost V 5 bases and J 4 bases; bases outside gene matches: 7. The germline CDR1 and CDR2 sequences are DFQATT and SNEGSKA (reference sequence). The CDR3 length is 15 residues. Hyperthyroidism, newly diagnosed and lasting under 2 months, affected patients aged 18 to 65. This sample is drawn from a study of T cells in Graves' hyperthyroidism and ophthalmopathy. Background on the study: Peripheral blood was acquired at first diagnosis, ahead of any therapy whatsoever. Findings and limits, study-wide: In the blood, most expanded thyroid clonotypes above 0.001 appeared as well.

The TCR beta CDR3 regions underwent amplification using RNA transcripts as the source. A first-round RT-PCR of the TCR CDR3 used the HTBI primer set. TCRdb recomputed calls from the multiplex PCR reads with MiXCR, one row per CDR3 protein. The sample lists 400,000 to 550,000 distinct CDR3 sequences; approximately 14% were seen once. The source material was blood. The receptor was derived from a woman aged 18-30 years with Graves' hyperthyroidism. This sequence joins TRBV20-1 and TRBJ2-3; 12 nucleotides agree with TRBD2. The CDR3 DNA reads as TGCAGTGCTTCGTCGACTAGCGGGAGATCAGATACGCAGTATTTT. Translation: CSASSTSGRSDTQYF.